The 26 T cell receptor beta chains listed next were all sequenced from one sample in a study of PD-L1 blockade in urothelial cancer. Time point of the sample: pretreatment peripheral blood. Measured with immunoSEQ multiplex PCR; TCRdb has only the in-frame clones, and not every one. The sample lists about 85,000 clones, 85% to 90% occurring once. The material sequenced was PBMCs, taken around atezolizumab (anti-PD-L1) treatment. The receptors were gathered from a man aged 55 to 70 with urothelial cancer.

This clone was observed a few times. The chain recombines TRBV7-9 with TRBJ1-4; tentatively, D is TRBD1 (5 bases). The germline V and J ends were trimmed by 3 bases and 4 bases, with 12 bases remaining between them. This CDR3 is built from 15 residues. CDR1 and CDR2 (germline): SEHNR, FQNEAQ (reference sequence). DNA of the CDR3: TGTGCCAGCAGCTTTGCGGGACGAAATAATGAAAAACTGTTTTTT. It encodes CASSFAGRNNEKLFF.

The table lists this clone with a few counts. The rearrangement links TRBV2 to TRBJ1-6; D possibly corresponds to TRBD1 (5 bases). V was cut by 6 bases and J by 7 bases, with 19 bases left in between. Germline CDR1 reads SNHLY; CDR2 reads FYNNEI. This CDR3 comprises 16 residues. The CDR3 loop is CASRGGGGTENSPLHF. The DNA of the CDR3 is TGTGCCAGCAGGGGGGGAGGCGGGACCGAGAATTCACCCCTCCACTTT.

This chain links TRBV28 with TRBJ1-3; possibly TRBD1 for D (6 bases). The CDR3 loop spans 11 amino acids. V was clipped by 7 bases and J by 10 bases, with 11 bases between them. CDR1 and CDR2 (germline): MDHEN, SYDVKM. The CDR3 nucleotides read TGTGCCAGCAAGGGGGGGACAACCATATATTTT. It is translated as CASKGGTTIYF.

This clone occurred a few times. The rearrangement joins TRBV27 to TRBJ1-1; D is unresolved. The CDR3 has 14 amino acids. V was clipped by 6 bases and J by 2 bases, with 13 bases between them. The V gene's germline CDR1 is MNHEY and CDR2 SMNVEV (reference sequence). The CDR3 DNA is TGTGCCAGCAGCCCCGAGGTGCGTAACACTGAAGCTTTCTTT. As protein: CASSPEVRNTEAFF.

V gene TRBV5-1 combines with J gene TRBJ2-7; tentatively, D is TRBD2 (5 bases). Germline V CDR1 and CDR2: SGHRS, YFSETQ. V was clipped by 5 bases and J by 0 bases, with 9 bases between them. The CDR3 length is 13 residues. The CDR3 reads CASSYRGSYEQYF. The CDR3 nucleotides read TGCGCCAGCAGTTACCGGGGCTCCTACGAGCAGTACTTC.

The chain links TRBV5-1 to TRBJ1-3, with D possibly matching TRBD1 (5 bases). The CDR3 is 16 amino acids. V lost 7 bases to trimming and J lost 0 bases, with 17 bases between them. Germline lookup yields CDR1 SGHRS and CDR2 YFSETQ. CDR3 amino acids: CASGPQGAGSGNTIYF. CDR3 in DNA: TGCGCCAGCGGACCCCAGGGAGCGGGCTCTGGAAACACCATATATTTT.

A few counts support this clone. The chain carries TRBV7-9 and TRBJ2-1; 8 nucleotides match TRBD1. Per the germline V gene, CDR1 is SEHNR and CDR2 is FQNEAQ (reference sequence). Germline trimming cut 1 base from V and 2 bases from J; bases unmatched to any gene: 4. The CDR3 has 16 residues. In DNA, the CDR3 is TGTGCCAGCAGCTTAGTCGGACAGGGAACCTACAATGAGCAGTTCTTC. Protein sequence: CASSLVGQGTYNEQFF.

This chain uses TRBV19 with TRBJ2-4, with a weak D call TRBD1 (5 bases). Germline lookup yields CDR1 LNHDA and CDR2 SQIVND (reference sequence). The CDR3 has 13 amino acids. The germline V and J ends were trimmed by 7 bases and 0 bases, with 7 bases remaining between them. CDR3 residues: CASTGLAKNIQYF. The CDR3 coding sequence is TGTGCCAGTACAGGGTTAGCCAAAAACATTCAGTACTTC.

The V call is TRBV4-1, the J call TRBJ1-2, with D perhaps TRBD1 (6 bases). Looked up from germline, CDR1 is MGHRA and CDR2 is YSYEKL. The CDR3 runs to 16 residues. Trimming removed 1 base from V and 4 bases from J, with 16 bases in between. CDR3: CASSQGTRGSFYGYTF. CDR3 sequence (DNA): TGCGCCAGCAGCCAAGGTACCAGGGGCTCTTTCTATGGCTACACCTTC.

The V and J genes are TRBV4-1 and TRBJ2-1; D not resolved. The germline gives CDR1 MGHRA, CDR2 YSYEKL. The V and J ends lost 4 bases and 0 bases respectively, with 16 bases between them. The CDR3 consists of 17 residues. CDR3 DNA sequence: TGCGCCAGCAGCCCCCTGCCTATAGCACGCTCCTACAATGAGCAGTTCTTC. This encodes CASSPLPIARSYNEQFF.

The chain recombines TRBV4-1 with TRBJ2-7; 7 positions agree with TRBD1. This CDR3 is built from 14 residues. Germline-derived CDR1 and CDR2 are MGHRA and YSYEKL. The trim removed 3 bases at V and 4 bases at J, leaving 6 bases unmatched. The CDR3: CASSHRRDRYEQYF. The CDR3 bases are TGCGCCAGCAGCCATCGTCGGGACAGATACGAGCAGTACTTC.

The chain uses TRBV9 and TRBJ2-1; TRBD1 is a possible D gene (5 bases). Trimming shortened V by 4 bases and J by 10 bases, and 12 bases separated the two germline ends. The CDR3 has 12 residues. Germline CDR1 is SGDLS and CDR2 is YYNGEE. The CDR3 loop reads CASSSQTAEQFF. The DNA for the CDR3 is TGTGCCAGCAGCTCCCAGACAGCAGAGCAGTTCTTC.

The rearrangement links TRBV10-3 to TRBJ1-1; 10 bases line up with TRBD1. CDR1 ENHRY and CDR2 SYGVKD come from the germline V gene. The ends lost 7 bases at V and 9 bases at J; junction bases unmatched: 8. CDR3 length equals 13 residues. The CDR3 coding sequence is TGTGCCATCACTCCCGGACAGGGGGAACAAGCTTTCTTT. This gives the protein CAITPGQGEQAFF.

The chain links TRBV5-6 to TRBJ1-6; no clear D gene. The CDR3 consists of 14 residues. Germline-derived CDR1 and CDR2 are SGHDT and YYEEEE. Between the trimmed V and J ends, which lost 1 base and 7 bases, there was a span of 9 bases. CDR3 nucleotides: TGTGCCAGCAGCTTGAAACAGCAAAATTCACCCCTCCACTTT. Amino acids: CASSLKQQNSPLHF.

V and J are TRBV7-9 and TRBJ1-5, with TRBD1 matching over 7 bases. The V gene's germline CDR1 is SEHNR and CDR2 FQNEAQ (reference sequence). V trimming: 3 bases; J trimming: 6 bases; junction bases outside the gene matches: 5. The length of the CDR3 is 14 residues. CDR3 DNA: TGTGCCAGCAGCTTCACAGGGGAAATTCAGCCCCAGCATTTT. Protein: CASSFTGEIQPQHF.

This chain uses TRBV27 with TRBJ2-5, with TRBD2 matching 8 bases. Unmatched junction bases numbered 3, after V lost 2 bases and J lost 1 base. Germline V gives CDR1 MNHEY, CDR2 SMNVEV (reference sequence). This CDR3 has 15 amino acids. The DNA of the CDR3 is TGTGCCAGCAGTTTAGCGGGGGGCCTCCAAGAGACCCAGTACTTC. Protein: CASSLAGGLQETQYF.

This clone was counted a few times. This chain joins TRBV9 and TRBJ2-7; TRBD1 matches at 8 bases. The CDR3 consists of 14 residues. V was clipped by 1 base and J by 4 bases; unmatched bases: 4. CDR1 and CDR2 (germline): SGDLS, YYNGEE. The CDR3 bases are TGTGCCAGCAGCGTAAGTCAGGGGGCGTACGAGCAGTACTTC. Translation: CASSVSQGAYEQYF.

This chain connects TRBV5-1 to TRBJ2-1; the match to TRBD2 covers 8 bases. V lost 4 bases to trimming and J lost 7 bases; unmatched junction nucleotides: 7. The CDR3 sequence is 14 residues long. Germline V gene sequence: CDR1 SGHRS, CDR2 YFSETQ. The CDR3 nucleotides read TGCGCCAGCAGCAATCTCGGGGGGGGGAATGAGCAGTTCTTC. It specifies CASSNLGGGNEQFF.

This clone was observed once. V and J are TRBV27 and TRBJ1-5; D unclear. This CDR3 has 11 amino acids. The V end lost 7 bases, the J end lost 2 bases, and 3 bases lay between the germline ends. Germline V CDR1 and CDR2: MNHEY, SMNVEV (reference sequence). The CDR3 DNA is TGTGCCAGCACCGGCAATCAGCCCCAGCATTTT. Translation: CASTGNQPQHF.

The J gene is TRBJ2-1, the V gene TRBV9, with 12 bases lining up with TRBD2. Germline V gives CDR1 SGDLS, CDR2 YYNGEE. V lost 3 bases, J lost 4 bases, and 11 bases stayed unmatched. There are 18 residues in the CDR3. The CDR3 protein is CASSAWSPSGRAYNEQFF. The CDR3 DNA is TGTGCCAGCAGCGCCTGGTCCCCTAGCGGGAGGGCGTACAATGAGCAGTTCTTC. The variable domain in full, with the rest retrieved from reference TRBV9 and TRBJ2-1, is DSGVTQTPKHLITATGQRVTLRCSPRSGDLSVYWYQQSLDQGLQFLIQYYNGEERAKGNILERFSAQQFPDLHSELNLSSLELGDSALYFCASSAWSPSGRAYNEQFFGPGTRLTVL.

The genes are TRBV4-1 and TRBJ1-1; TRBD1 aligns across 7 bases. This CDR3 has 14 residues. The germline V gene has CDR1 MGHRA and CDR2 YSYEKL. V was pared by 4 bases and J by 7 bases, with 9 bases of the junction left unmatched. The CDR3 loop reads CASSRPDRDGEAFF. CDR3 sequence (DNA): TGCGCCAGCAGCCGACCCGACAGGGATGGTGAAGCTTTCTTT.

The chain uses TRBV4-1 and TRBJ2-5; possibly TRBD1 for D (6 bases). Trimming left V 1 base short and J 5 bases short, with 14 bases between. Germline V lookup: CDR1 MGHRA, CDR2 YSYEKL. The CDR3 runs 15 residues. The CDR3 DNA is TGCGCCAGCAGCCAAGGAATACAGGGTGGGGAGACCCAGTACTTC. Protein: CASSQGIQGGETQYF.

This sequence joins TRBV19 and TRBJ2-1; 13 bases are shared with TRBD2. There are 13 residues in the CDR3. J gave up 6 bases and V 9 bases, and 2 bases lay outside the gene matches. Germline values: CDR1 LNHDA, CDR2 SQIVND (reference sequence). CDR3 coding DNA: TGTGCCAGCGGGACTAGCGGGACCAATGAGCAGTTCTTC. Its translation: CASGTSGTNEQFF.

V usage is TRBV19 and J usage is TRBJ2-1, with TRBD2 matching 12 bases. This CDR3 spans 17 amino acids. V was pared by 5 bases and J by 7 bases, with 12 bases of the junction left unmatched. Germline values: CDR1 LNHDA, CDR2 SQIVND (reference sequence). The CDR3: CASSLFELAGGLNEQFF. The CDR3 bases are TGTGCCAGTAGTCTGTTTGAACTAGCGGGAGGTCTAAATGAGCAGTTCTTC.

Only a few counts were recorded for this clone. The chain carries TRBV4-1 and TRBJ1-1; no reliable D call. Germline V gives CDR1 MGHRA, CDR2 YSYEKL. The CDR3 totals 14 residues. V was trimmed by 3 bases and J by 1 base, leaving 9 bases between them. The DNA for the CDR3 is TGCGCCAGCAGCCACGGCCAGGCGAACACTGAAGCTTTCTTT. This codes for CASSHGQANTEAFF.

The V and J genes are TRBV29-1 and TRBJ1-1; 11 bases line up with TRBD1. Trimming at V came to 6 bases and at J to 4 bases, leaving 7 bases not matched to a gene. Germline loops: CDR1 SQVTM, CDR2 ANQGSEA. This CDR3 comprises 14 residues. CDR3 amino acids: CSVGQGAFITEAFF. Written as DNA, the CDR3 is TGCAGCGTCGGACAGGGGGCCTTCATCACTGAAGCTTTCTTT.